These 32 T cell receptor beta chains were sequenced from one sample in a study of cytomegalovirus exposure and HLA in healthy donors. Vbeta (60) and Jbeta (13) primers were used in the PCR. The protocol was immunoSEQ multiplex PCR, while the TCRdb copy is restricted to in-frame clones and leaves out a portion. Among roughly 170,000 clones, more than 80% were seen once, and the ten largest hold around 0.8%. The source material was PBMCs. The source is a woman aged 18-29 years in good health and CMV-seronegative.

The chain combines TRBV6-1 with TRBJ2-5, with a weak D call TRBD1 (5 bases). Looked up from germline, CDR1 is MNHNS and CDR2 is SASEGT. The CDR3 runs to 14 residues. Trimming took off 10 bases at V and 1 base at J, with 16 bases between the two ends. CDR3: CATVLPGSQETQYF. The CDR3 nucleotides are TGTGCCACCGTACTCCCAGGGTCCCAAGAGACCCAGTACTTC.

This chain uses TRBV11-2 with TRBJ2-5; possibly TRBD2 for D (6 bases). V lost 0 bases and J 4 bases, leaving 12 bases between the germline ends. Germline V gene data show CDR1 as SGHAT and CDR2 as FQNNGV. CDR3 length equals 15 residues. The CDR3 sequence: CASSLDVEAGETQYF. The CDR3 nucleotides read TGTGCCAGCAGCTTAGATGTAGAAGCGGGAGAGACCCAGTACTTC.

This clone was seen a few times. The chain's CDR3 is CASSFRTSGGGYKNIQYF. Here the CDR3 DNA reads TGCGCCAGCAGCTTCCGGACTAGCGGGGGTGGATACAAAAACATTCAGTACTTC. The rearrangement joins TRBV5-1 to TRBJ2-4; 13 bases line up with TRBD2. The junction had 8 bases not matched to a gene; V was cut back by 2 bases and J by 3 bases. Germline V gene lookup returns CDR1 SGHRS and CDR2 YFSETQ. The CDR3 covers 18 residues.

This chain uses TRBV27 with TRBJ2-7; D perhaps matches TRBD1 (5 bases). Trimming pared 3 bases from V and 3 bases from J, leaving 9 bases between. The CDR3 loop spans 13 amino acids. Germline loops: CDR1 MNHEY, CDR2 SMNVEV (reference sequence). CDR3 residues: CASSFSQGYEQYF. The CDR3 region has the DNA TGTGCCAGCAGTTTTTCCCAGGGCTACGAGCAGTACTTC.

The rearrangement joins TRBV5-4 to TRBJ2-3; TRBD2 agrees at 10 bases. Germline V gene sequence: CDR1 SGHNT, CDR2 YYREEE (reference sequence). V lost 6 bases, J lost 4 bases, and 8 bases stayed unmatched. This CDR3 is built from 15 residues. In DNA form, the CDR3 reads TGTGCCAGCACCTCTAGCGGGAGTTACGCAGATACGCAGTATTTT. It is translated as CASTSSGSYADTQYF.

CDR3 loop: CASKEGQNTEAFF. CDR3 DNA sequence: TGCGCCAGCAAGGAGGGGCAGAACACTGAAGCTTTCTTT. V gene TRBV5-1 combines with J gene TRBJ1-1, with D possibly being TRBD1 (5 bases). Deletions cut 6 bases from V and 1 base from J, with 10 bases between. This CDR3 comprises 13 residues. The V gene's germline CDR1 is SGHRS and CDR2 YFSETQ. The full variable domain, completed using reference TRBV5-1 and TRBJ1-1, is KAGVTQTPRYLIKTRGQQVTLSCSPISGHRSVSWYQQTPGQGLQFLFEYFSETQRNKGNFPGRFSGRQFSNSRSEMNVSTLELGDSALYLCASKEGQNTEAFFGQGTRLTVV.

V gene TRBV18 combines with J gene TRBJ2-5; D is ambiguous. The germline CDR1 and CDR2 sequences are KGHSH and LQKENI. The V end lost 1 base, the J end lost 1 base, and 10 bases lay between the germline ends. This CDR3 is 15 amino acids long. CDR3 in DNA: TGTGCCAGCTCACCACGAGGTAATCTCCAAGAGACCCAGTACTTC. Its protein is CASSPRGNLQETQYF.

The sample holds one count of this clone. V usage is TRBV23-1 and J usage is TRBJ2-3; 13 nucleotides line up with TRBD2. TRBV23-1 is sorted into the ORF group, with uncertain function. Trimming at V came to 2 bases and at J to 5 bases, leaving 19 bases not matched to a gene. The CDR3 loop spans 21 amino acids. The CDR3 nucleotides read TGCGCCAGCAGTCAAGATTTTCCCCTCTCTACTAGCGGGAGGGCGGTAGATACGCAGTATTTT. Residues: CASSQDFPLSTSGRAVDTQYF.

The rearrangement links TRBV11-2 to TRBJ2-7; TRBD1 is a possible D gene (6 bases). The CDR3 spans 13 residues. CDR1 SGHAT and CDR2 FQNNGV come from the germline V gene. The V gene lost 3 bases and the J gene lost 5 bases, with 11 bases spanning the gap. As DNA, the CDR3 is TGTGCCAGCAGCTTCCTGACAGGAGACGAGCAGTACTTC. Amino acids: CASSFLTGDEQYF.

V gene TRBV7-9 combines with J gene TRBJ2-2, with D possibly TRBD1 on 5 matching bases. V dropped 10 bases and J dropped 0 bases, with 18 bases sitting between them. The germline V gene has CDR1 SEHNR and CDR2 FQNEAQ (reference sequence). The CDR3 has 16 amino acids. CDR3 amino acids: CATEYRRSTNTGELFF. Here the CDR3 DNA reads TGTGCCACTGAATACAGGAGAAGTACGAACACCGGGGAGCTGTTTTTT.

CDR3 nucleotide sequence: TGTGCCAGCAGCCCATCCGGGACTAGCGGGAGGGAGGGACAAGAGACCCAGTACTTC. Its protein is CASSPSGTSGREGQETQYF. The J gene is TRBJ2-5, the V gene TRBV4-2; 16 bases line up with TRBD2. V lost 4 bases to trimming and J lost 2 bases; unmatched junction nucleotides: 10. The germline V gene encodes CDR1 LGHNA and CDR2 YNFKEQ. The CDR3 spans 19 residues.

The CDR3 sequence: CASSPGTGAGANVLTF. The CDR3 DNA sequence: TGTGCCAGCTCACCTGGGACAGGGGCTGGGGCCAACGTCCTGACTTTC. The V gene is TRBV18, the J gene TRBJ2-6; 10 bases agree with TRBD1. J lost 2 bases, V lost 3 bases, and 1 base had no gene match. CDR3 length equals 16 residues. From germline, CDR1 is KGHSH and CDR2 LQKENI. The entire variable domain, with the rest obtained from reference TRBV18 and TRBJ2-6, is as follows: NAGVMQNPRHLVRRRGQEARLRCSPMKGHSHVYWYRQLPEEGLKFMVYLQKENIIDESGMPKERFSAEFPKEGPSILRIQQVVRGDSAAYFCASSPGTGAGANVLTFGAGSRLTVL.

The rearrangement links TRBV15 to TRBJ2-5; 7 positions agree with TRBD1. V dropped 0 bases and J dropped 2; count of bases not matched to a gene: 9. Looked up from germline, CDR1 is LNHNV and CDR2 is YYDKDF (reference sequence). CDR3 size: 17 residues. The CDR3, as DNA: TGTGCCACCAGCAGAGACCGACCCTACAGGGGACAAGAGACCCAGTACTTC. Amino acids: CATSRDRPYRGQETQYF.

This clone has a handful of counts. Here the CDR3 DNA reads TGTGCCTGGAGCCCACTGGCGGGAGGGGGGTCCTACGAGCAGTACTTC. Encoded protein: CAWSPLAGGGSYEQYF. This chain connects TRBV30 to TRBJ2-7; TRBD2 matches at 9 bases. This CDR3 contains 16 residues. V lost 3 bases, J lost 1 base, and 10 bases stayed unmatched. Germline-derived CDR1 and CDR2 are GTSNPN and SVGIG (reference sequence).

The CDR3: CASSQRTGGGYEQYF. As DNA, the CDR3 is TGCGCCAGCAGCCAACGGACAGGGGGTGGCTACGAGCAGTACTTC. This chain uses TRBV4-1 with TRBJ2-7, with 10 positions matching TRBD1. This CDR3 is 15 amino acids long. Trimming at V came to 2 bases and at J to 3 bases, leaving 4 bases not matched to a gene. Germline-derived CDR1 and CDR2 are MGHRA and YSYEKL.

The genes are TRBV19 and TRBJ2-5; the match to TRBD2 covers 11 bases. The CDR3 runs to 15 residues. Germline CDR1 reads LNHDA; CDR2 reads SQIVND (reference sequence). Trimming took 6 bases from V and 5 from J; bases not matched to a gene: 8. The CDR3 protein is CASSLSGRARETQYF. CDR3 coding DNA: TGTGCCAGTAGCCTTAGCGGGAGGGCCCGTGAGACCCAGTACTTC.

The chain employs TRBV19 and TRBJ2-4, with D tentatively TRBD2 (5 bases). CDR1 LNHDA and CDR2 SQIVND come from the germline V gene (reference sequence). V shed 3 bases and J shed 2 bases, with 20 bases lying between them. CDR3 length: 18 amino acids. CDR3 nucleotides: TGTGCCAGTAGTATTCCAAGTCAGGTCGCGGGTCCCAAAAACATTCAGTACTTC. Translating gives CASSIPSQVAGPKNIQYF.

This sequence joins TRBV27 and TRBJ2-2; perhaps TRBD1 as D (5 bases). Germline V CDR1 and CDR2: MNHEY, SMNVEV (reference sequence). The ends were cut back, 3 bases at V and 4 bases at J, with 12 bases in the middle. This CDR3 has 15 residues. This CDR3 is CASSFGQVITGELFF. The CDR3 nucleotides read TGTGCCAGCAGTTTCGGACAAGTAATCACCGGGGAGCTGTTTTTT.

The chain combines TRBV11-3 with TRBJ2-1; 8 bases line up with TRBD2. Germline V gene data show CDR1 as SGHNT and CDR2 as YENEEA. The CDR3 totals 15 residues. Trimming took 5 bases from V and 9 from J; bases not matched to a gene: 12. CDR3 bases: TGTGCCAGCAGCCCCTCCGGGACTAGTGAGGTTGAGCAGTTCTTC. It is translated as CASSPSGTSEVEQFF.

V usage is TRBV10-2 and J usage is TRBJ1-5; no reliable D call. Germline V CDR1 and CDR2: WSHSY, SAAADI. The CDR3 length is 13 residues. The V end lost 4 bases, the J end lost 4 bases, and 8 bases lay between the germline ends. The CDR3 reads CASSVTENQPQHF. For the CDR3, the DNA is TGCGCCAGCAGTGTCACGGAGAATCAGCCCCAGCATTTT.

This chain uses TRBV28 with TRBJ2-3; perhaps TRBD2 as D (5 bases). Trimming took off 3 bases at V and 2 bases at J, with 12 bases between the two ends. There are 15 residues in the CDR3. Germline values: CDR1 MDHEN, CDR2 SYDVKM. CDR3 sequence reads: CASSLVAEATDTQYF. The DNA for the CDR3 is TGTGCCAGCAGTTTGGTCGCGGAGGCCACAGATACGCAGTATTTT.

The V and J genes are TRBV6-1 and TRBJ1-2; TRBD1 matches 8 bases. J lost 7 bases, V lost 4 bases, and 5 bases had no gene match. The CDR3 runs 13 residues. Germline assignment: CDR1 MNHNS and CDR2 SASEGT. The CDR3 DNA is TGTGCCAGCAGTGGTGCAGGGGGCGGTGGCTACACCTTC. Residues: CASSGAGGGGYTF.

V is TRBV6-5 and J is TRBJ2-6; D is unresolved. The CDR3 sequence is 15 residues long. V was trimmed by 0 bases and J by 2 bases, leaving 5 bases between them. CDR1 and CDR2 (germline): MNHEY, SVGAGI. The DNA for the CDR3 is TGTGCCAGCAGTTACTCGACAACTGGGGCCAACGTCCTGACTTTC. Translating it yields CASSYSTTGANVLTF.

The chain joins TRBV19 to TRBJ2-1, with TRBD2 identical over 11 bases. The germline gives CDR1 LNHDA, CDR2 SQIVND (reference sequence). CDR3 length: 15 amino acids. J lost 4 bases, V lost 6 bases, and 5 bases had no gene match. CDR3 loop: CASSPTSGVYNEQFF. CDR3 sequence (DNA): TGTGCCAGTAGCCCGACTAGCGGGGTATACAATGAGCAGTTCTTC.

The chain recombines TRBV6-4 with TRBJ2-3, with 7 bases identical to TRBD2. J gave up 4 bases and V 0 bases, and 1 base lay outside the gene matches. This CDR3 is 14 amino acids long. Germline loops: CDR1 MRHNA, CDR2 SNTAGT. The CDR3 coding sequence is TGTGCCAGCAGTGACTCGCGGGAGCCAGATACGCAGTATTTT. Its protein product is CASSDSREPDTQYF.

The rearrangement joins TRBV4-1 to TRBJ2-3; 11 bases agree with TRBD2. V shed 2 bases and J 6 bases; nucleotides not matched to a gene: 7. Per germline, CDR1 MGHRA and CDR2 YSYEKL. The CDR3 consists of 16 residues. CDR3: CASSQLTSGTPDTQYF. CDR3 sequence (DNA): TGCGCCAGCAGCCAATTGACTAGCGGGACCCCCGATACGCAGTATTTT.

The chain couples TRBV7-8 to TRBJ2-1, with 7 bases identical to TRBD1. Germline CDR1 and CDR2: SGHVS and FQNEAQ. With 5 bases clipped from V and 6 bases from J, the junction kept 10 bases outside the gene matches. The CDR3 runs to 15 residues. CDR3: CASSPRTGIPNEQFF. The DNA for the CDR3 is TGTGCCAGCAGCCCTAGGACAGGTATTCCCAATGAGCAGTTCTTC.

This clone was seen just once. The chain recombines TRBV4-2 with TRBJ2-1; 7 bases agree with TRBD2. The CDR3 extends over 15 amino acids. Looked up from germline, CDR1 is LGHNA and CDR2 is YNFKEQ. The V segment lost 4 bases and the J segment 6 bases; nucleotides outside the gene matches: 9. For the CDR3, the DNA is TGTGCCAGCAGCCCCGGGCGGGAGTTATTCAATGAGCAGTTCTTC. This translates into CASSPGRELFNEQFF.

On this clone itself: The junction differs from germline at one of its ends, possibly a read error. The rearrangement joins TRBV7-7 to TRBJ2-2; no reliable D call. Germline CDR1 SSHAT, CDR2 FNYEAQ (reference sequence). The CDR3 sequence is 14 residues long. CDR3 nucleotide sequence: TGTGCTAGCAGCTTACTTTTGAACACCGGGGAGCTGTTTTTT. Protein sequence: CASSLLLNTGELFF.

The chain employs TRBV20-1 and TRBJ1-1, with unresolved D. V lost 3 bases and J 6 bases, leaving 5 bases between the germline ends. The length of the CDR3 is 10 residues. Germline loops: CDR1 DFQATT, CDR2 SNEGSKA (reference sequence). CDR3 amino acids: CSASFAEAFF. In DNA form, the CDR3 reads TGCAGTGCTAGTTTCGCTGAAGCTTTCTTT.

The chain carries TRBV7-8 and TRBJ2-6; TRBD2 might be the D (6 bases). This CDR3 spans 16 amino acids. V lost 6 bases and J lost 0, with 12 bases in between. Germline V gene sequence: CDR1 SGHVS, CDR2 FQNEAQ. This CDR3 reads CASRSGTPSGANVLTF. CDR3 in DNA: TGTGCCAGCAGGTCAGGGACTCCCTCTGGGGCCAACGTCCTGACTTTC.

The V call is TRBV5-5, the J call TRBJ2-7; TRBD1 aligns across 11 bases. V lost 3 bases and J lost 6; bases outside the gene matches: 5. In germline, CDR1 is SGHKS, CDR2 YYEKEE (reference sequence). The CDR3 length is 14 residues. CDR3 loop: CASSSPGTGGEQYF. In nucleotides, the CDR3 is TGTGCCAGCAGCTCACCCGGGACAGGGGGCGAGCAGTACTTC.